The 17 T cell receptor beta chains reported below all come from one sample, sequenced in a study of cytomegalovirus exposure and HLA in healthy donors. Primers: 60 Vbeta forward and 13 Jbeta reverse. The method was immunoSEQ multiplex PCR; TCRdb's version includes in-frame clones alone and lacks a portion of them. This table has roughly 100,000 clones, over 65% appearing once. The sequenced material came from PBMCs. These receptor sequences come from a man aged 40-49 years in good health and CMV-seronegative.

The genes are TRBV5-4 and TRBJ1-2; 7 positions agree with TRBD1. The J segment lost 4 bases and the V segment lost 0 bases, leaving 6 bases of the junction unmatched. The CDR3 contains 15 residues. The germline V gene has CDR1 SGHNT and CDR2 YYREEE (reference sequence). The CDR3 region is CASSLGQGGAYGYTF. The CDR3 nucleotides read TGTGCCAGCAGCTTGGGACAGGGAGGTGCCTATGGCTACACCTTC.

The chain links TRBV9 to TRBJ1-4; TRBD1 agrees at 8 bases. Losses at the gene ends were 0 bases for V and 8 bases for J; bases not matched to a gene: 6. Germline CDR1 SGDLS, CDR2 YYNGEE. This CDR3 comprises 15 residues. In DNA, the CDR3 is TGTGCCAGCAGCGTAGCTCAGGGGGCACGGGAAAAACTGTTTTTT. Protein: CASSVAQGAREKLFF.

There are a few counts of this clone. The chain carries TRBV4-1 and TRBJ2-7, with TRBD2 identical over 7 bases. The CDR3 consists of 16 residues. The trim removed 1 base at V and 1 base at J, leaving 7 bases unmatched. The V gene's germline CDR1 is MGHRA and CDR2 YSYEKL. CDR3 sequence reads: CASSQVGRTRSYEQYF. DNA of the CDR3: TGCGCCAGCAGCCAAGTGGGGAGGACTAGGTCCTACGAGCAGTACTTC.

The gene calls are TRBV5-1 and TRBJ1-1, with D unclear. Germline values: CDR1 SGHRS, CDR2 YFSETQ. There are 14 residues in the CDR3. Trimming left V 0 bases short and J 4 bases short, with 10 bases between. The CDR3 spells CASSLEVGSTEAFF. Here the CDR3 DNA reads TGCGCCAGCAGCTTGGAAGTGGGGAGCACTGAAGCTTTCTTT.

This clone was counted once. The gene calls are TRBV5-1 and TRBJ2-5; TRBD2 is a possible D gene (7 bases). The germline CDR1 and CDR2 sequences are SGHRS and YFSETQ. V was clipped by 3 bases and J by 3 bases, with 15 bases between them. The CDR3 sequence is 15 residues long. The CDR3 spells CASSWKGGTEETQYF. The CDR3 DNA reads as TGCGCCAGCAGCTGGAAGGGGGGGACCGAAGAGACCCAGTACTTC.

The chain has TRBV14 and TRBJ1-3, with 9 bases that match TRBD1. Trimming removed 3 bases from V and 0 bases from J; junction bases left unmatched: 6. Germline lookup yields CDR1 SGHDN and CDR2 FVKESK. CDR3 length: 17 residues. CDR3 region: CASSHRTGAYSGNTIYF. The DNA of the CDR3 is TGTGCCAGCAGCCATAGGACAGGGGCCTACTCTGGAAACACCATATATTTT.

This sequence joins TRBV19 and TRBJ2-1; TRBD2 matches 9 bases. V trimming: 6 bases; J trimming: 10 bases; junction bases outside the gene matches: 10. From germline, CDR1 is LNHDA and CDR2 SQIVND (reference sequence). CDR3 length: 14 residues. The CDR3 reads CASRVAGVPWEQFF. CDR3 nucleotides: TGTGCCAGTAGGGTAGCGGGGGTCCCCTGGGAGCAGTTCTTC.

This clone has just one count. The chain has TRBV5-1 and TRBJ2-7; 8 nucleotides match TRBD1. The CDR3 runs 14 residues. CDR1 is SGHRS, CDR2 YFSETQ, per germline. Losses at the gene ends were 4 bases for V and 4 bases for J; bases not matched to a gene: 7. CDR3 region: CASSAGTGHYEQYF. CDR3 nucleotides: TGCGCCAGCAGCGCCGGGACAGGCCATTACGAGCAGTACTTC.

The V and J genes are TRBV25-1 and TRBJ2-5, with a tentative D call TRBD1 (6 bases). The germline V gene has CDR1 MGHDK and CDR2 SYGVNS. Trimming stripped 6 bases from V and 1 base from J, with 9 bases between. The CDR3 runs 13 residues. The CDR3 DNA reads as TGTGCCAGCAGACCACAGGGCCAAGAGACCCAGTACTTC. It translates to CASRPQGQETQYF.

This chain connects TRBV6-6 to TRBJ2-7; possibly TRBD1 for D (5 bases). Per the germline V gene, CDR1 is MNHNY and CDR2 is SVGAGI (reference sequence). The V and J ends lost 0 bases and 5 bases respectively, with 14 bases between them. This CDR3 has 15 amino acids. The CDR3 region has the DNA TGTGCCAGCAGTTACTCATCAGGGTCTATCAACGAGCAGTACTTC. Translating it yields CASSYSSGSINEQYF.

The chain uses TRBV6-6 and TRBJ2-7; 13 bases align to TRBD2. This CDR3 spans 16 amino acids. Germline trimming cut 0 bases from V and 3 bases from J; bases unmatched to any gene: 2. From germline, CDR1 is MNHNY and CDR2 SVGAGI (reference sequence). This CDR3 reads CASSYSGTSGNYEQYF. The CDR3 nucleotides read TGTGCCAGCAGTTACTCGGGGACTAGCGGGAACTACGAGCAGTACTTC.

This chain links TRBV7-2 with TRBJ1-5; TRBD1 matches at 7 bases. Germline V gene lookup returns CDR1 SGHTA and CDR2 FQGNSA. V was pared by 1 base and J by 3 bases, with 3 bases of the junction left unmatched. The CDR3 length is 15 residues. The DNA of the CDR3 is TGTGCCAGCAGCTTAGGGACAGGAAACAATCAGCCCCAGCATTTT. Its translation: CASSLGTGNNQPQHF.

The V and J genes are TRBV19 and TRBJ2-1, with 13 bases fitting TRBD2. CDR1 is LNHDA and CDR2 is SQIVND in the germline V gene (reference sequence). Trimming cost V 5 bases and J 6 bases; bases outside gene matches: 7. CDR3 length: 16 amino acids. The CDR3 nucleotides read TGTGCCAGTAGTTCCTGGACTAGCGGGGGCTTCAATGAGCAGTTCTTC. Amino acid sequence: CASSSWTSGGFNEQFF.

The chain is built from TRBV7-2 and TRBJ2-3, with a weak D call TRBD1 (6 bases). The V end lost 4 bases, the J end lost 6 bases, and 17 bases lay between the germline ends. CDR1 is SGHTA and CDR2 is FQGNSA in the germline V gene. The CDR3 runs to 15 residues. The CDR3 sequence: CASSWQSLDRDTQYF. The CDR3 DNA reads TGTGCCAGCAGCTGGCAGTCCCTTGACAGGGATACGCAGTATTTT.

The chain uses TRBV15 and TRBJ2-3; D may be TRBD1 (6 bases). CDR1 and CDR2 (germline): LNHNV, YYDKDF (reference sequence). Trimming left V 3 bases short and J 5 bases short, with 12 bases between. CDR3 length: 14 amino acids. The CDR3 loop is CATSSNREIDTQYF. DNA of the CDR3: TGTGCCACCAGCAGTAACAGGGAAATAGATACGCAGTATTTT.

The CDR3 reads CASSYGLAGGETQYF. CDR3 nucleotide sequence: TGTGCCAGCAGCTACGGACTAGCGGGGGGAGAGACCCAGTACTTC. This chain connects TRBV5-5 to TRBJ2-5; 14 positions match TRBD2. The CDR3 totals 15 residues. V shed 3 bases and J 4 bases; nucleotides not matched to a gene: 2. Germline-derived CDR1 and CDR2 are SGHKS and YYEKEE (reference sequence).

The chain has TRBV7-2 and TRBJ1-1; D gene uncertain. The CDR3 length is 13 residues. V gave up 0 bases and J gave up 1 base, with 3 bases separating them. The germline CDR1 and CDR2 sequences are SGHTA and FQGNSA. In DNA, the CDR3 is TGTGCCAGCAGCTTAGCAGCGAACACTGAAGCTTTCTTT. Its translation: CASSLAANTEAFF.